The clone carrying this TCR beta chain was detected only once. This sample is part of a study of sequential checkpoint blockade in melanoma. V shed 4 bases and J 4 bases; nucleotides not matched to a gene: 11. There are 16 residues in the CDR3. CDR1 is KGHSY, CDR2 FQNENV, per germline. Clones were read by immunoSEQ multiplex PCR, and TCRdb kept only the in-frame ones, dropping some. The sample contains over 30,000 clones, about 83% of which appear only once. Treatment here: randomized to nivolumab then ipilimumab (arm A) or the reverse (arm B). From thawed PBMCs, live CD3+CD8+ cells negative for CD19 and CD56 were sorted.

This specimen consisted of CD8+ T cells sorted from blood (inferred from file names), obtained from a patient given nivolumab and ipilimumab in sequence. V and J are TRBV16 and TRBJ1-2, with 8 nucleotides matching TRBD1. This sequence was found in a human donor with melanoma. CDR3 coding DNA: TGTGCCAGCAGCCCTTCCTGGACAGGGAGGACCTATGGCTACACCTTC. Translated: CASSPSWTGRTYGYTF. The variable domain in full, completed from reference TRBV16 and TRBJ1-2, reads GEEVAQTPKHLVRGEGQKAKLYCAPIKGHSYVFWYQQVLKNEFKFLISFQNENVFDETGMPKERFSAKCLPNSPCSLEIQATKLEDSAVYFCASSPSWTGRTYGYTFGSGTRLTVV.